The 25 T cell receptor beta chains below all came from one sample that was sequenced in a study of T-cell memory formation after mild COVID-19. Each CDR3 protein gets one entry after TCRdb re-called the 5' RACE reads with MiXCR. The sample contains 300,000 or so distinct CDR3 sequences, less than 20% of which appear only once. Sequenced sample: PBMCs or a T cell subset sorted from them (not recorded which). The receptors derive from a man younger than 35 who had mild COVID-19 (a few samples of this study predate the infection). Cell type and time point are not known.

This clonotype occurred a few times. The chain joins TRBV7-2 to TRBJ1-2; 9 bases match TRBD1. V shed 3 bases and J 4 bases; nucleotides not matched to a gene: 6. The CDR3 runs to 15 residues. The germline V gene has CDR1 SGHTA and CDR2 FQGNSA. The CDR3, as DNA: TGTGCCAGCAGCTTGGGACAGGGTTTGGGCTATGGCTACACCTTC. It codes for CASSLGQGLGYGYTF.

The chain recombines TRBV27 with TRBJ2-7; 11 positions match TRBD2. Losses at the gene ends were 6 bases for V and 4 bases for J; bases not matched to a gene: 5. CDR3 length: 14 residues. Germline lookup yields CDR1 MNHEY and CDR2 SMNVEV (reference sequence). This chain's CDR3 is CASRIAGGIYEQYF. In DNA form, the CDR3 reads TGTGCCAGCAGGATAGCGGGGGGGATATACGAGCAGTACTTC.

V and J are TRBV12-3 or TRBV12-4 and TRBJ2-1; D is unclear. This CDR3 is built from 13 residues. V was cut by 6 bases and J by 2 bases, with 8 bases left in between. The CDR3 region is CASSPNPYNEQFF. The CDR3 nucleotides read TGTGCCAGCAGCCCGAACCCCTACAATGAGCAGTTCTTC.

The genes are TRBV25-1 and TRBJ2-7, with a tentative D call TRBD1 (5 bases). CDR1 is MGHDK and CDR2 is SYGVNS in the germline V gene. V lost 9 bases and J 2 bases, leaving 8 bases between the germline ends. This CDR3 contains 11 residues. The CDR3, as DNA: TGTGCCAGTAAAGGGGCCTACGAGCAGTACTTC. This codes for CASKGAYEQYF.

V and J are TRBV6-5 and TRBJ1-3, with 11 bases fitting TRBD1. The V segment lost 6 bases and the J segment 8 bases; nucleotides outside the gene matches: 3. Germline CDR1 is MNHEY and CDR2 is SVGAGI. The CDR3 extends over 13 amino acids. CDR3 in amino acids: CASRRDRGDTIYF. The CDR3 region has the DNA TGTGCCAGCAGGCGGGACAGGGGGGACACCATATATTTT.

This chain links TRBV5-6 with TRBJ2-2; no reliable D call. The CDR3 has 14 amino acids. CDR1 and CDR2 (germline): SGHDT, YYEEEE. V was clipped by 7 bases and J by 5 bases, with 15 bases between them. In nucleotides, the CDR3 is TGTGCCAGCGACCCCTTGTTCGAAACCGGGGAGCTGTTTTTT. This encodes CASDPLFETGELFF.

The CDR3 loop is CSAKDRGGYTQYF. In DNA, the CDR3 is TGCAGTGCGAAGGACAGGGGAGGGTATACGCAGTATTTT. This sequence joins TRBV20-1 and TRBJ2-3, with 9 bases identical to TRBD1. Germline loops: CDR1 DFQATT, CDR2 SNEGSKA (reference sequence). The CDR3 length is 13 residues. Trimming cost V 6 bases and J 7 bases; bases outside gene matches: 8.

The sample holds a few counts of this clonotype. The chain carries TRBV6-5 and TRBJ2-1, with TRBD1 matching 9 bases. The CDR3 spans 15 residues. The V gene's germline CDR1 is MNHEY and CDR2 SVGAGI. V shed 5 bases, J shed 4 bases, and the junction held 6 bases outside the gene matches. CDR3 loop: CASSIQGARYNEQFF. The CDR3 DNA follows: TGTGCCAGCAGTATACAGGGGGCAAGGTACAATGAGCAGTTCTTC.

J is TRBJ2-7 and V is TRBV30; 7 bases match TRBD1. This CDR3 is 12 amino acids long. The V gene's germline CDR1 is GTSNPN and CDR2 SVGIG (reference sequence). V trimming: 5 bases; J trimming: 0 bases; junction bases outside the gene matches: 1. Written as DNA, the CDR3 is TGTGCCTGGGACAGGGACTCCTACGAGCAGTACTTC. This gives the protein CAWDRDSYEQYF.

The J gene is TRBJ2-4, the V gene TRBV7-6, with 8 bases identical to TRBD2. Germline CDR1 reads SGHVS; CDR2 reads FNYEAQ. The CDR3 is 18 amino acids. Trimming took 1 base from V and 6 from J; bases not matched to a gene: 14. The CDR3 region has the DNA TGTGCCAGCAGCTTAGGCCCCCCCCGGGGGGGCCGAGGAAACATTCAGTACTTC. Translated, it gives CASSLGPPRGGRGNIQYF.

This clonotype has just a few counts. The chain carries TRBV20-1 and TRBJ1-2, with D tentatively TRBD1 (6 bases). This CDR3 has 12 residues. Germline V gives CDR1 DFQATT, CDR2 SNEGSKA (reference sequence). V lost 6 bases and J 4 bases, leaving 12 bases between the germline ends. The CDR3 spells CSAAADSYGYTF. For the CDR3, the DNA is TGCAGTGCCGCGGCGGACAGCTATGGCTACACCTTC.

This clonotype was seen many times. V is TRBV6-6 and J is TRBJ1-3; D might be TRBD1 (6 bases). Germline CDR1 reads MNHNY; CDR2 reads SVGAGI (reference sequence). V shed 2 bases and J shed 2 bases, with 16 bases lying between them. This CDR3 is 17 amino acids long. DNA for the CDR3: TGTGCCAGCAGTTACGGGTTAGACAGGATGGCTGGAAACACCATATATTTT. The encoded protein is CASSYGLDRMAGNTIYF.

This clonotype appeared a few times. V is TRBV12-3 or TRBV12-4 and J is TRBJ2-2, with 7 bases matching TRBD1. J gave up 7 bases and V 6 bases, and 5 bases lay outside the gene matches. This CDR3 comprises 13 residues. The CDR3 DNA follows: TGTGCCAGCAGGCGACAGGGCGTCGGGGAGCTGTTTTTT. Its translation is CASRRQGVGELFF.

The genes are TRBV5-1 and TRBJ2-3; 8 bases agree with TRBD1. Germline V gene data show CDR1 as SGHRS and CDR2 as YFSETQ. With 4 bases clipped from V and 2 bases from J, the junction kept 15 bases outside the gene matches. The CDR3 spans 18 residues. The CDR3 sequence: CASSNPKDRANPTDTQYF. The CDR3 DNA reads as TGCGCCAGCAGCAATCCCAAGGACAGGGCAAACCCCACAGATACGCAGTATTTT.

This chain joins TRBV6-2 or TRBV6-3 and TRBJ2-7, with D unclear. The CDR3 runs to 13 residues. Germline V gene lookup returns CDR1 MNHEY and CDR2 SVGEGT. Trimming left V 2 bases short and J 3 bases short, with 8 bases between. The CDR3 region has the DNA TGTGCCAGCAGTTACGCCGCTAACTACGAGCAGTACTTC. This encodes CASSYAANYEQYF.

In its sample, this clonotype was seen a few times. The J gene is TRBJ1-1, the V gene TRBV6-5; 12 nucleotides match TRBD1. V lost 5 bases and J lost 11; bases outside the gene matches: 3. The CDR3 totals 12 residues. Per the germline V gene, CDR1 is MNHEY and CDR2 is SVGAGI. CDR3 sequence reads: CASSLGQGAAFF. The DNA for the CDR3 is TGTGCCAGCAGTCTGGGACAGGGGGCTGCTTTCTTT.

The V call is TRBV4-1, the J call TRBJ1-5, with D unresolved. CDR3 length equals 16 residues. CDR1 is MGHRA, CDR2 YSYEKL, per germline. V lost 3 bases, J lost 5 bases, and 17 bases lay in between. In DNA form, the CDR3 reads TGCGCCAGCAGCCACCTACCCGGGTCTCGCGATCAGCCCCAGCATTTT. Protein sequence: CASSHLPGSRDQPQHF.

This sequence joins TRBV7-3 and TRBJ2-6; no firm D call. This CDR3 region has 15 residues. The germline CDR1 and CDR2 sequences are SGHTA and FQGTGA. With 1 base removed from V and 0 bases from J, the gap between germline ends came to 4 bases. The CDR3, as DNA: TGTGCCAGCAGCTTAATATCCTCTGGGGCCAACGTCCTGACTTTC. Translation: CASSLISSGANVLTF.

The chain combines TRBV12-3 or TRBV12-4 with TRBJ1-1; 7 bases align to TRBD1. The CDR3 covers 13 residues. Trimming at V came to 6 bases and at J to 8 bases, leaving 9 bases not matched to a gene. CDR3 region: CASSLDPDREAFF. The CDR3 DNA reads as TGTGCCAGCAGCCTAGACCCGGACAGGGAAGCTTTCTTT.

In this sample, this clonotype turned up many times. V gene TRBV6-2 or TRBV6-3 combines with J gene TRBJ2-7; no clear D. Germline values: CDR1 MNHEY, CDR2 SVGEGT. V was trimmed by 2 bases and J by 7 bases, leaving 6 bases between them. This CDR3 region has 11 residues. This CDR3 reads CASSYGREQYV. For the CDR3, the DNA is TGTGCCAGCAGTTACGGCCGGGAGCAGTACGTC.

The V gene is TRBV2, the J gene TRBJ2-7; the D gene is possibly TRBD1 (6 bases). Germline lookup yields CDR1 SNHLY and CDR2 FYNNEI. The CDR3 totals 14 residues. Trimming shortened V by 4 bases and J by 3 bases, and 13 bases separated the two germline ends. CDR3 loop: CASSGTDVDYEQYF. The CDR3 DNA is TGTGCCAGCAGTGGGACAGATGTTGACTACGAGCAGTACTTC.

CDR3 amino acids: CASSRTSGAGELFF. CDR3 nucleotides: TGTGCCAGCAGCCGGACTAGCGGGGCCGGGGAGCTGTTTTTT. This chain joins TRBV12-3 or TRBV12-4 and TRBJ2-2; 12 nucleotides line up with TRBD2. This CDR3 contains 14 residues. The V and J ends lost 6 bases and 6 bases, in that order; junction bases with no gene match: 2.

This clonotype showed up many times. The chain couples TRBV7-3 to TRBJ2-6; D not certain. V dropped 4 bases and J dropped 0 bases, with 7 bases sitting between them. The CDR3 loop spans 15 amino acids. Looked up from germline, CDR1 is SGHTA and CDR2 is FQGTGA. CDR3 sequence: CASSSGLSGANVLTF. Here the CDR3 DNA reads TGTGCCAGCAGCTCGGGTCTCTCTGGGGCCAACGTCCTGACTTTC. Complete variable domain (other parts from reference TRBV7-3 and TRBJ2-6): GAGVSQTPSNKVTEKGKYVELRCDPISGHTALYWYRQSLGQGPEFLIYFQGTGAADDSGLPNDRFFAVRPEGSVSTLKIQRTERGDSAVYLCASSSGLSGANVLTFGAGSRLTVL.

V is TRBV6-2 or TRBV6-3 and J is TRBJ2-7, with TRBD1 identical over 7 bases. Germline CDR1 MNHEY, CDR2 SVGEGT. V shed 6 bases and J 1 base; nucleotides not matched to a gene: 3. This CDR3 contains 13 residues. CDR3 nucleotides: TGTGCCAGCAGCGACAGGGAATCCTACGAGCAGTACGTC. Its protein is CASSDRESYEQYV.

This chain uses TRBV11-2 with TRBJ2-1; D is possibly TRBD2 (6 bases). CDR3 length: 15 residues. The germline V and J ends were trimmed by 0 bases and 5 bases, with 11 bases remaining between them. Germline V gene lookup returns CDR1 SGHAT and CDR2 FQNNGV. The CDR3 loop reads CASSLDAGQNNEQFF. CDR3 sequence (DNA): TGTGCCAGCAGCTTAGATGCGGGGCAGAACAATGAGCAGTTCTTC. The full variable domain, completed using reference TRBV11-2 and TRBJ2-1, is EAGVAQSPRYKIIEKRQSVAFWCNPISGHATLYWYQQILGQGPKLLIQFQNNGVVDDSQLPKDRFSAERLKGVDSTLKIQPAKLEDSAVYLCASSLDAGQNNEQFFGPGTRLTVL.